This T cell receptor beta chain was observed in a study of blood T cells in healthy people across ages. Germline V gene lookup returns CDR1 MGHRA and CDR2 YSYEKL. The CDR3 loop spans 15 amino acids. V dropped 0 bases and J dropped 13; count of bases not matched to a gene: 12. With a J-beta primer mix and a sample-barcoded 5' primer, a second PCR ran roughly 6 to 11 cycles. TCRdb processed the 5' RACE reads anew with MiXCR; each CDR3 protein has one entry. This table holds roughly 1,300,000 distinct CDR3 sequences, approximately 60% found once. The sequence derives from a man between 18 and 29 years old in good health. The chain combines TRBV4-1 with TRBJ2-4; 7 bases are shared with TRBD2. The specimen sequenced was blood. The DNA of the CDR3 is TGCGCCAGCAGCCAAGAGATGGGGACTATAAGAGAGCAGTACTTC. It translates to CASSQEMGTIREQYF.